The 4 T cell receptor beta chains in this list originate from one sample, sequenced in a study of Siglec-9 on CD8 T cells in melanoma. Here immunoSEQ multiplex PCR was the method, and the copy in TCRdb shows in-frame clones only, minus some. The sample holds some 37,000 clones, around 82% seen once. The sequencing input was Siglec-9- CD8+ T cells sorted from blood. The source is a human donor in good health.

As DNA, the CDR3 is TGTGCCAGCAGTCTCCTGGAATACAATGAGCAGTTCTTC. Amino acid sequence: CASSLLEYNEQFF. The rearrangement joins TRBV28 to TRBJ2-1; D is unclear. The germline CDR1 and CDR2 sequences are MDHEN and SYDVKM. Trimming removed 5 bases at V and 4 bases at J, with 9 bases between. The CDR3 runs to 13 residues.

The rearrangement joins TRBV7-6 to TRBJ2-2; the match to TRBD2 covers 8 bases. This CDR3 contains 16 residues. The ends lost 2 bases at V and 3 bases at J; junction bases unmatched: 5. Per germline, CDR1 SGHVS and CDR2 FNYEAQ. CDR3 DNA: TGTGCCAGCAGCTTATCGGGCGGGGGGTACACCGGGGAGCTGTTTTTT. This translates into CASSLSGGGYTGELFF.

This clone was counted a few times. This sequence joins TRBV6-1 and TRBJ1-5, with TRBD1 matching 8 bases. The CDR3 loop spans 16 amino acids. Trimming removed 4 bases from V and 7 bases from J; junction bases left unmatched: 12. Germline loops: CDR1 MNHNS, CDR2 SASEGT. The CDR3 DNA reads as TGTGCCAGCAGTGCCCAAGGAGGACAGGGCGGACAGCCCCAGCATTTT. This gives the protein CASSAQGGQGGQPQHF.

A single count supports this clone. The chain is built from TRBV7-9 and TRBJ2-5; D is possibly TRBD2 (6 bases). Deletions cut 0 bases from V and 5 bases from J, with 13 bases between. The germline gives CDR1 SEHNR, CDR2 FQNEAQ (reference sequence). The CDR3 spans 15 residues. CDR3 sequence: CASSLALAGRETQYF. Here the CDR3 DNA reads TGTGCCAGCAGCTTAGCCCTCGCGGGGCGGGAGACCCAGTACTTC.